Listed below are T cell receptor beta chains from one sample, sequenced in a study of blood T cell repertoires in COVID-19. Libraries were prepared by immunoSEQ multiplex PCR; TCRdb keeps only in-frame clonotypes and omits some of them. The table records some 380,000 clones, 80% to 90% of them present only once. The sequencing sample was made of PBMCs or T cells enriched from blood (not recorded which). These receptors all stem from a man aged 25 to 45 who had recovered from COVID-19. CDR3s include the opening cysteine and the closing phenylalanine or tryptophan. D genes are given only for firm matches. For some rows the clone size is stated as once, few or many, or as a class when expanded; others skip it.

V	J	D	size	CDR3	DNA
TRBV5-1	TRBJ1-1	-	-	CASSPPAAGSNTEAFF	TGCGCCAGCAGCCCCCCGGCGGCCGGATCGAACACTGAAGCTTTCTTT
TRBV2	TRBJ2-3	-	-	CARSRGPDTQYF	TGTGCCAGGTCCAGGGGTCCAGATACGCAGTATTTT
TRBV19	TRBJ2-7	TRBD1	once	CASSIQGARYEQYF	TGTGCCAGTAGTATCCAGGGGGCTCGGTACGAGCAGTACTTC
TRBV18	TRBJ1-5	TRBD1	-	CASSPDTGQGDQPQHF	TGTGCCAGCTCACCGGATACGGGACAGGGCGATCAGCCCCAGCATTTT
TRBV5-6	TRBJ1-1	-	-	CASSSYTEAFF	TGTGCCAGCAGCTCCTACACTGAAGCTTTCTTT
TRBV18	TRBJ1-1	-	once	CASSPTRNTEAFF	TGTGCCAGCTCACCTACTCGGAACACTGAAGCTTTCTTT
TRBV5-6	TRBJ2-7	-	once	CASSSTFSSYEQYF	TGTGCCAGCAGTTCGACATTCAGCTCCTACGAGCAGTACTTC
TRBV4-2	TRBJ1-6	-	-	CASSQEPPGKSPLHF	TGTGCCAGCAGCCAAGAGCCCCCGGGGAAGTCACCCCTCCACTTT
TRBV7-2	TRBJ1-5	-	few	CASSWGGNSNQPQHF	TGTGCCAGCAGCTGGGGAGGGAATAGCAATCAGCCCCAGCATTTT
TRBV30	TRBJ1-4	TRBD1	-	CAWSERTGGTATNEKLFF	TGTGCCTGGAGTGAACGGACAGGGGGCACCGCAACTAATGAAAAACTGTTTTTT
TRBV2	TRBJ2-1	-	few	CASSDWGDLGEQFF	TGTGCCAGCAGTGACTGGGGGGACCTAGGAGAGCAGTTCTTC
TRBV30	TRBJ1-3	-	-	CAWSVGGSGNTIYF	TGTGCCTGGAGTGTAGGGGGATCTGGAAACACCATATATTTT
TRBV2	TRBJ1-2	-	-	CASSEQGSGGYTF	TGTGCCAGCAGTGAACAGGGGTCGGGTGGCTACACCTTC
TRBV2	TRBJ2-3	-	-	CASSGLAIGTDTQYF	TGTGCCAGCAGTGGGCTAGCGATAGGCACAGATACGCAGTATTTT
TRBV4-1	TRBJ1-2	-	-	CASSQDSRGPGSYGYTF	TGCGCCAGCAGCCAAGATAGCAGGGGCCCCGGCTCCTATGGCTACACCTTC
TRBV6-5	TRBJ2-7	TRBD1	-	CASSGQGSYEQYF	TGTGCCAGCTCAGGACAGGGGTCCTACGAGCAGTACTTC
TRBV7-9	TRBJ2-1	-	-	CASSSIHRVNEQFF	TGTGCCAGCAGCTCAATCCACAGGGTGAATGAGCAGTTCTTC
TRBV5-1	TRBJ1-6	TRBD1	-	CASSFVATGRNSPLHF	TGCGCCAGCAGCTTCGTCGCGACAGGGCGAAATTCACCCCTCCACTTT
TRBV20-1	TRBJ1-2	-	-	CSARAGYGYTF	TGCAGTGCTAGAGCAGGGTACGGCTACACCTTC
TRBV19	TRBJ1-1	TRBD1	-	CASCAGQGAPAAFF	TGTGCCAGTTGTGCGGGACAGGGGGCTCCGGCAGCTTTCTTT
TRBV27	TRBJ1-2	-	-	CATLRGGGVGGYTF	TGTGCCACCCTTCGGGGGGGCGGAGTAGGAGGCTACACCTTC